This TCR beta chain came from a study of OX40 agonist ivuxolimab in advanced cancers. Turning to the study itself: Cohort: roughly 79% men, mean age 60, aged roughly 23 to 79. Overall study results and limits: No determination was made of the antigen specificity of the expanded peripheral T cells. On average, CD8+ T cells showed a greater number of expanded clones than CD4+.

Autoimmune disease history or systemic immunosuppression excluded patients. Germline V lookup: CDR1 SQVTM, CDR2 ANQGSEA. Deletions cut 7 bases from V and 5 bases from J, with 21 bases between. This CDR3 spans 15 amino acids. In the case of this clone: The antigen is unknown.

The data were produced by immunoSEQ multiplex PCR, yet TCRdb's version contains in-frame clones alone and is incomplete. Of about 93,000 clones listed, about 90% are singletons. The rearrangement links TRBV29-1 to TRBJ2-1; a possible D gene is TRBD2 (7 bases). The clonotype was recovered from an adult with an advanced solid tumor such as melanoma, head and neck, liver or kidney cancer. Sequenced material: CD4+ or CD8+ T cells sorted from blood, taken in a trial of the OX40 agonist ivuxolimab. The CDR3 spells CSARRGTGGHNEQFF. The CDR3 DNA reads as TGCAGCGCCAGAAGGGGGACGGGAGGCCACAATGAGCAGTTCTTC.